The text below deals with one TCR beta chain. It has no known antigen specificity. In this CDR3 the conserved last residue, phenylalanine or tryptophan, is missing, so a read error is likely. Because the CDR3's place on the DNA is in doubt, the DNA is left out and the CDR3 is given as listed by TCRdb. According to the study, the label for this sample's time point signals: 30 days after allogeneic hematopoietic stem cell transplantation. At 30 days after allogeneic hematopoietic stem cell transplantation, peripheral blood mononuclear cells were collected from the patients. These data belong to a study of regulatory T cells after allogeneic stem cell transplantation (dated by TCRdb to between 2018 and 2020). In the study overall: Patients were stratified according to whether acute graft-versus-host disease had developed within 100 days after stem cell transplantation. Fluorescence-activated cell sorting was used to isolate CD4+CD25+CD127- regulatory T cells from patient PBMCs. Conventional CD4+ T cells defined as CD4+CD25+/-CD127+ were also sorted and TCR-sequenced for comparison in the study. The study compared the TCR repertoire of regulatory T cells after allogeneic stem cell transplantation in patients who had acute graft-versus-host disease versus patients who did not. Summary of the overall study and its limitations: A significantly larger repertoire share was occupied by the top 10 regulatory T-cell clones in non-GvHD patients, which suggested expansion of presumably allo-specific protective clones. No regulatory T-cell clones were found in all patients, and the number of sorted cells showed no significant correlation with the inverse Simpson index. Patients without graft-versus-host disease showed a less diverse, more focused regulatory T-cell TCR repertoire than patients with the disease. Conventional CD4+ T-cell repertoire diversity did not differ significantly between patients with and without graft-versus-host disease. The small patient sample size meant the findings required validation in a larger cohort.

These reads were obtained on an Illumina MiSeq. Reverse transcription of RNA was performed with the SMARTer RACE cDNA Amplification kit, after which the TCR beta CDR3 region was amplified. The RNeasy Mini Kit was used to extract RNA from the sorted cells. Illumina paired-end sequencing was applied to the TCR beta amplicons. Processing in the source paper ran as follows. MiXCR, VDJtools and the tcR R package were used for TCR repertoire analysis. The inverse Simpson index served to quantify diversity, and clones were sorted into rare, small, medium or expanded bins based on their proportion of the repertoire. Using fastp trimming at Q25 and MiXCR clonotype assembly, TCRdb reanalyzed the public sequencing data and kept in-frame beta chains. Under each unique CDR3 protein, matching rows form one entry showing the most common genes and DNA. The V and J calls, along with clone size, are taken from TCRdb and not from the paper's own processing. This sample is represented by fewer than 5,500 distinct CDR3 sequences; roughly 96% of them were singletons. Of the sample, roughly 40% is held by the ten largest clones.

The CDR3 is made up of 15 amino acids, end residues included. CDR1 and CDR2, per the germline V gene (reference sequence), are SGHKS and YYEKEE. This TCR came from a human patient who had an allogeneic stem cell transplant, so the T cells may come from the graft donor. Recombination connected TRBV5-5 to TRBJ1-3. The sample consisted of sorted CD4+ T cells from blood (whether regulatory or conventional is not recorded), taken 30 days after allogeneic stem cell transplant. The CDR3 has the sequence CASSSDGNKGNTIYV.